This T cell receptor (beta chain) was obtained from a study of T-cell reconstitution after alpha-beta-depleted transplantation in children. Overall study results and limits: Certain patients had high TCRbeta diversity at day 60, and it came from recipient T cells and thymic progenitors that survived.

The V gene's germline CDR1 is ENHRY and CDR2 SYGVKD. Between the trimmed V and J ends, which lost 4 bases and 6 bases, there was a span of 4 bases. CDR3 length equals 11 residues. Many counts were recorded for this clonotype. Its antigen is unknown. Library preparation (for TCRbeta) was performed with unique molecular identifiers. TCRdb reprocessed the PCR reads with MiXCR, giving one entry per CDR3 protein. The sample consists of around 700,000 distinct CDR3 sequences, roughly 13% of them appearing once. The source material was PBMCs, sampled before TCRalphabeta/CD19-depleted stem cell transplant. The chain carries TRBV10-3 and TRBJ1-5, with no clear D. This clonotype originated in a girl aged 2-10 years with congenital amegakaryocytic thrombocytopenia, due to receive a stem cell transplant. CDR3: CAISVRQPQHF. In nucleotides, the CDR3 is TGTGCCATCAGTGTACGTCAGCCCCAGCATTTT.